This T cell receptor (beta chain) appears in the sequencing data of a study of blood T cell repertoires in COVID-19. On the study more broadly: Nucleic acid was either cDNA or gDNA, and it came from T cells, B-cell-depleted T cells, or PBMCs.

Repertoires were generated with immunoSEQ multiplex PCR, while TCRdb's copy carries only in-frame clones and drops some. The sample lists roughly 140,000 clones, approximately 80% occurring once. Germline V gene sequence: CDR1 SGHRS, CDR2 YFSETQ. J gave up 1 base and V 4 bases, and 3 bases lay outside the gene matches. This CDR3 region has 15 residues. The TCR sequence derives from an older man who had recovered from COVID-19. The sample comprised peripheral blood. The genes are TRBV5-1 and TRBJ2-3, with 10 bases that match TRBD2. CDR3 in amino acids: CASSPGLARTDTQYF. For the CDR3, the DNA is TGCGCCAGCAGCCCGGGACTAGCGCGCACAGATACGCAGTATTTT. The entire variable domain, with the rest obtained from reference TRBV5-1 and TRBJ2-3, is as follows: KAGVTQTPRYLIKTRGQQVTLSCSPISGHRSVSWYQQTPGQGLQFLFEYFSETQRNKGNFPGRFSGRQFSNSRSEMNVSTLELGDSALYLCASSPGLARTDTQYFGPGTRLTVL.